Below, one T cell receptor beta chain is given with its context. Germline V lookup: CDR1 MNHNS, CDR2 SASEGT. The length of the CDR3 is 13 residues. The junction had 4 bases not matched to a gene; V was cut back by 6 bases and J by 4 bases. The data were taken from a study of T cell changes during pregnancy in multiple sclerosis. Profiling relied on immunoSEQ multiplex PCR, and the TCRdb table lists in-frame clones only, not all of them. This table holds some 40,000 clones, around 89% found once. This sequence was found in a female donor with multiple sclerosis, enrolled in a pregnancy study. Material: CD4+ T cells from peripheral blood mononuclear cells, obtained in the second trimester of pregnancy. The chain recombines TRBV6-1 with TRBJ2-5; 8 bases agree with TRBD1. The CDR3 is CASRRTGLETQYF. In DNA, the CDR3 is TGTGCCAGCAGACGGACAGGGTTAGAGACCCAGTACTTC.